One and the same sample provided the 18 T cell receptor beta chains below, sequenced in a study of cytomegalovirus exposure and HLA in healthy donors. Assay: immunoSEQ multiplex PCR; the TCRdb copy retains only in-frame clones and omits some. The sample holds under 200,000 clones, roughly 77% seen once. What was sequenced was PBMCs. These receptors were taken from a woman under 40 in good health and CMV-seronegative.

This clone was seen more than once but under ten times. J is TRBJ2-3 and V is TRBV2; D is uncertain. The germline V gene has CDR1 SNHLY and CDR2 FYNNEI. The germline V and J ends were trimmed by 4 bases and 6 bases, with 8 bases remaining between them. The CDR3 loop spans 12 amino acids. As DNA, the CDR3 is TGTGCCAGCAGTGGCGAGGCGGATACGCAGTATTTT. This translates into CASSGEADTQYF. The complete variable domain, with remaining parts taken from reference TRBV2 and TRBJ2-3, reads EPEVTQTPSHQVTQMGQEVILRCVPISNHLYFYWYRQILGQKVEFLVSFYNNEISEKSEIFDDQFSVERPDGSNFTLKIRSTKLEDSAMYFCASSGEADTQYFGPGTRLTVL.

V usage is TRBV18 and J usage is TRBJ2-1; D is perhaps TRBD2 (5 bases). V gave up 2 bases and J gave up 5 bases, with 13 bases separating them. CDR1 is KGHSH and CDR2 is LQKENI in the germline V gene. The CDR3 is made up of 15 amino acids. The CDR3 is CASSPTGNSHNEQFF. The CDR3, as DNA: TGTGCCAGCTCACCAACCGGGAACAGTCACAATGAGCAGTTCTTC. Drawing the rest from reference TRBV18 and TRBJ2-1, the complete variable domain is NAGVMQNPRHLVRRRGQEARLRCSPMKGHSHVYWYRQLPEEGLKFMVYLQKENIIDESGMPKERFSAEFPKEGPSILRIQQVVRGDSAAYFCASSPTGNSHNEQFFGPGTRLTVL.

This clone came up once. The V call is TRBV7-3, the J call TRBJ2-2; 7 bases agree with TRBD1. Germline V CDR1 and CDR2: SGHTA, FQGTGA. Trimming at V came to 5 bases and at J to 6 bases, leaving 3 bases not matched to a gene. The CDR3 has 13 residues. In DNA form, the CDR3 reads TGTGCCAGCAGCGGAACAGGGGCCGGGGAGCTGTTTTTT. Protein sequence: CASSGTGAGELFF. The variable domain in full, with the rest retrieved from reference TRBV7-3 and TRBJ2-2, is GAGVSQTPSNKVTEKGKYVELRCDPISGHTALYWYRQSLGQGPEFLIYFQGTGAADDSGLPNDRFFAVRPEGSVSTLKIQRTERGDSAVYLCASSGTGAGELFFGEGSRLTVL.

This sequence joins TRBV27 and TRBJ2-3, with 9 bases identical to TRBD2. Trimming removed 3 bases from V and 3 bases from J; junction bases left unmatched: 4. The CDR3 consists of 15 residues. Germline V gene lookup returns CDR1 MNHEY and CDR2 SMNVEV (reference sequence). The CDR3 sequence: CASSLGGRVTDTQYF. In DNA form, the CDR3 reads TGTGCCAGCAGTTTGGGCGGGAGGGTGACAGATACGCAGTATTTT.

V is TRBV19 and J is TRBJ2-1, with a tentative D call TRBD2 (5 bases). Trimming left V 1 base short and J 2 bases short, with 12 bases between. The CDR3 length is 16 residues. Germline V gene lookup returns CDR1 LNHDA and CDR2 SQIVND (reference sequence). The DNA for the CDR3 is TGTGCCAGTAGTATAGCGGGTAGCGAGGCCTACAATGAGCAGTTCTTC. It yields the protein CASSIAGSEAYNEQFF.

The V and J genes are TRBV5-1 and TRBJ2-3; 11 bases fit TRBD1. Germline CDR1 reads SGHRS; CDR2 reads YFSETQ. The CDR3 totals 15 residues. Trimming at V came to 3 bases and at J to 5 bases, leaving 5 bases not matched to a gene. CDR3 sequence reads: CASSSDRGLVDTQYF. CDR3 sequence (DNA): TGCGCCAGCAGCTCGGACAGGGGGCTGGTAGATACGCAGTATTTT.

This clone was seen once. This chain links TRBV5-6 with TRBJ2-4, with 9 nucleotides matching TRBD1. Germline V lookup: CDR1 SGHDT, CDR2 YYEEEE. The CDR3 is 18 amino acids. V lost 0 bases and J lost 0; bases outside the gene matches: 7. The chain's CDR3 is CASSLAFQTGGAKNIQYF. The CDR3 DNA reads as TGTGCCAGCAGCTTGGCGTTTCAGACAGGGGGAGCCAAAAACATTCAGTACTTC.

This chain links TRBV18 with TRBJ2-5, with a weak D call TRBD2 (6 bases). CDR3 length equals 12 residues. CDR1 KGHSH and CDR2 LQKENI come from the germline V gene. V was clipped by 6 bases and J by 5 bases, with 10 bases between them. CDR3 sequence reads: CASSGDLETQYF. In DNA, the CDR3 is TGTGCCAGCTCGGGGGACTTGGAGACCCAGTACTTC. The variable domain in full, with the rest retrieved from reference TRBV18 and TRBJ2-5, is NAGVMQNPRHLVRRRGQEARLRCSPMKGHSHVYWYRQLPEEGLKFMVYLQKENIIDESGMPKERFSAEFPKEGPSILRIQQVVRGDSAAYFCASSGDLETQYFGPGTRLLVL.

This chain joins TRBV2 and TRBJ2-4; D unclear. The ends were cut back, 6 bases at V and 7 bases at J, with 7 bases in the middle. This CDR3 spans 11 amino acids. The V gene's germline CDR1 is SNHLY and CDR2 FYNNEI. CDR3: CASSYVNIQYF. The CDR3 DNA follows: TGTGCCAGCAGCTACGTGAACATTCAGTACTTC.

The chain has TRBV6-1 and TRBJ2-1; maybe TRBD2 (5 bases). Germline V CDR1 and CDR2: MNHNS, SASEGT. The CDR3 is made up of 9 amino acids. Deletions cut 3 bases from V and 15 bases from J, with 6 bases between. CDR3 residues: CASSDEGFF. As DNA, the CDR3 is TGTGCCAGCAGTGACGAGGGGTTCTTC.

The V call is TRBV6-5, the J call TRBJ2-5; 8 bases align to TRBD1. V lost 8 bases and J lost 4; bases outside the gene matches: 12. Germline V gives CDR1 MNHEY, CDR2 SVGAGI. The CDR3 loop spans 15 amino acids. The CDR3 DNA reads TGTGCCAGCGGGCACAAACGGACAGGGAGAGAGACCCAGTACTTC. It translates to CASGHKRTGRETQYF.

The V and J genes are TRBV5-1 and TRBJ2-1; no definite D call. This CDR3 is built from 12 residues. Looked up from germline, CDR1 is SGHRS and CDR2 is YFSETQ. Trimming removed 4 bases at V and 12 bases at J, with 14 bases between. CDR3 sequence: CASSGEGLGQFF. The CDR3 nucleotides are TGCGCCAGCAGCGGAGAAGGTTTGGGGCAGTTCTTC.

This clone has only one observation. The chain uses TRBV7-2 and TRBJ1-1; no definite D call. V dropped 4 bases and J dropped 10 bases, with 10 bases sitting between them. The CDR3 spans 11 residues. The germline V gene encodes CDR1 SGHTA and CDR2 FQGNSA. Here the CDR3 reads CASSYGYGAFF. CDR3 nucleotides: TGTGCCAGCAGCTACGGGTACGGAGCTTTCTTT.

This chain links TRBV18 with TRBJ1-5; 10 bases line up with TRBD1. This CDR3 comprises 15 residues. Germline CDR1 is KGHSH and CDR2 is LQKENI. Trimming removed 4 bases from V and 3 bases from J; junction bases left unmatched: 3. The CDR3 bases are TGTGCCAGCTCACGGGACAGGGGAGACAATCAGCCCCAGCATTTT. Protein sequence: CASSRDRGDNQPQHF.

This clone was counted once. In nucleotides, the CDR3 is TGCGCCAGCAGCTTGGGGGCTCTCCGAATGAACACTGAAGCTTTCTTT. As protein: CASSLGALRMNTEAFF. The chain has TRBV5-1 and TRBJ1-1, with D unclear. Germline V lookup: CDR1 SGHRS, CDR2 YFSETQ. This CDR3 comprises 16 residues. Trimming stripped 0 bases from V and 0 bases from J, with 12 bases between. The whole variable domain, filled in from reference TRBV5-1 and TRBJ1-1, reads KAGVTQTPRYLIKTRGQQVTLSCSPISGHRSVSWYQQTPGQGLQFLFEYFSETQRNKGNFPGRFSGRQFSNSRSEMNVSTLELGDSALYLCASSLGALRMNTEAFFGQGTRLTVV.

The chain is built from TRBV16 and TRBJ1-5; no clear D. Germline V gives CDR1 KGHSY, CDR2 FQNENV. V was shortened by 9 bases and J by 2 bases, with 20 bases between the two germline ends. The CDR3 sequence is 16 residues long. The CDR3 spells CASLRGRASGNQPQHF. The CDR3 coding sequence is TGTGCCAGTTTACGCGGGAGGGCATCGGGCAATCAGCCCCAGCATTTT.

This chain joins TRBV19 and TRBJ1-6; 10 nucleotides align to TRBD1. This CDR3 has 16 residues. CDR1 and CDR2 from the germline V gene are LNHDA and SQIVND (reference sequence). Trimming removed 5 bases from V and 3 bases from J; junction bases left unmatched: 4. CDR3 region: CASSSGQGNYNSPLHF. DNA for the CDR3: TGTGCCAGTAGTTCGGGACAGGGGAACTATAATTCACCCCTCCACTTT. Complete variable domain (other parts from reference TRBV19 and TRBJ1-6): DGGITQSPKYLFRKEGQNVTLSCEQNLNHDAMYWYRQDPGQGLRLIYYSQIVNDFQKGDIAEGYSVSREKKESFPLTVTSAQKNPTAFYLCASSSGQGNYNSPLHFGNGTRLTVT.

This clone has only one observation. The DNA for the CDR3 is TGTGCCAGCCTACCTTCGGACAGGGGGCAAGGGGGCTACACCTTC. Encoded protein: CASLPSDRGQGGYTF. This rearrangement joins TRBV6-6 to TRBJ1-2, with TRBD1 matching 11 bases. V lost 8 bases, J lost 8 bases, and 13 bases stayed unmatched. This CDR3 spans 15 amino acids. The germline CDR1 and CDR2 sequences are MNHNY and SVGAGI (reference sequence).